Listed below are T cell receptor beta chains from one sample, sequenced in a study of blood T cell repertoires in COVID-19. Clones were read by immunoSEQ multiplex PCR, and TCRdb kept only the in-frame ones, dropping some. The repertoire holds fewer than 200,000 clones, 70% to 90% seen once, with roughly 2.5% in the top ten. Sequenced material: peripheral blood. All receptors come from a man in his forties or fifties with active or convalescent COVID-19. Both conserved end residues are part of each CDR3. The order of the fields is J gene, D gene, clone size, V gene, CDR3 protein, CDR3 DNA. D genes are given only for firm matches. For some rows the clone size is stated as once, few or many, or as a class when expanded; others skip it.

>TRBJ2-1|NA|NA|TRBV24-1
CATSDTGGSYNEQFF
TGTGCCACCAGTGATACAGGAGGGTCCTACAATGAGCAGTTCTTC
>TRBJ1-2|NA|NA|TRBV2
CASSEVLTTGVNYGYTF
TGTGCCAGCAGTGAAGTCTTGACGACGGGGGTTAACTATGGCTACACCTTC
>TRBJ2-1|TRBD2|NA|TRBV14
CASSLGLAGGLRDNEQFF
TGTGCCAGCAGCCTAGGACTAGCGGGGGGGCTTCGGGACAATGAGCAGTTCTTC
>TRBJ2-5|TRBD2|once|TRBV7-2
CASSRGLAGGEETQYF
TGTGCCAGCAGCAGGGGACTAGCGGGGGGGGAAGAGACCCAGTACTTC
>TRBJ2-5|NA|NA|TRBV7-9
CASSLTGPETQYF
TGTGCCAGCAGCCTAACAGGGCCGGAGACCCAGTACTTC
>TRBJ1-4|NA|once|TRBV5-1
CASSLMPGEKLFF
TGCGCCAGCAGCCTAATGCCGGGGGAAAAACTGTTTTTT
>TRBJ2-7|TRBD1|once|TRBV19
CASSPGGPYEQYF
TGTGCCAGTAGTCCAGGGGGACCCTACGAGCAGTACTTC
>TRBJ2-2|NA|NA|TRBV30
CASKRGTSSNTGELFF
TGTGCCTCGAAACGAGGGACATCCTCGAACACCGGGGAGCTGTTTTTT
>TRBJ2-1|NA|NA|TRBV10-3
CATRTFNNEQFF
TGTGCCACCCGGACTTTCAACAATGAGCAGTTCTTC
>TRBJ1-5|TRBD1|NA|TRBV6-1
CASSAPSGQQNQPQHF
TGTGCCAGCAGTGCCCCATCGGGACAGCAAAATCAGCCCCAGCATTTT
>TRBJ2-6|NA|once|TRBV6-5
CASSYTGAGANVLTF
TGTGCCAGCAGTTACACCGGGGCTGGGGCCAACGTCCTGACTTTC
>TRBJ2-4|TRBD2|NA|TRBV6-2/TRBV6-3
CASSDSGGLAKNIQYF
TGTGCCAGCAGTGACAGCGGGGGGTTAGCCAAAAACATTCAGTACTTC
>TRBJ2-3|TRBD2|NA|TRBV18
CASSPLRLAGSTDTQYF
TGTGCCAGCTCACCCCTGCGACTAGCGGGGAGCACAGATACGCAGTATTTT
>TRBJ2-7|TRBD1|few|TRBV25-1
CASSDTGGKNEQYF
TGTGCCAGCAGCGACACAGGGGGCAAGAACGAGCAGTACTTC
>TRBJ1-1|TRBD1|once|TRBV7-3
CASSQGANTEAFF
TGTGCCAGCAGCCAGGGGGCGAACACTGAAGCTTTCTTT
>TRBJ2-3|NA|few|TRBV19
CASSSGTVSTDTQYF
TGTGCCAGTAGTAGCGGGACTGTAAGCACAGATACGCAGTATTTT
>TRBJ2-1|NA|NA|TRBV5-1
CASSLGQHSSYNEQFF
TGCGCCAGCAGCTTAGGACAACACAGCTCCTACAATGAGCAGTTCTTC
>TRBJ2-2|NA|NA|TRBV5-1
CASSSRGPGELFF
TGCGCCAGCAGCTCCAGGGGTCCCGGGGAGCTGTTTTTT
>TRBJ1-2|TRBD1|NA|TRBV6-2/TRBV6-3
CASSVRDSGGYTF
TGTGCCAGCAGTGTCCGGGACAGTGGGGGCTACACCTTC
>TRBJ1-1|NA|NA|TRBV30
CAWSGHLNTEAFF
TGTGCCTGGAGTGGACATTTGAACACTGAAGCTTTCTTT
>TRBJ2-7|NA|NA|TRBV20-1
CSASTPGGLGDEQYF
TGCAGTGCTAGTACCCCAGGTGGGCTCGGGGACGAGCAGTACTTC
>TRBJ2-3|NA|NA|TRBV2
CASSVDRRTDTQYF
TGTGCCAGCAGCGTCGACAGGCGCACAGATACGCAGTATTTT
>TRBJ1-5|TRBD1|NA|TRBV24-1
CATSATGDNQPQHF
TGTGCCACCAGTGCGACAGGGGATAATCAGCCCCAGCATTTT
>TRBJ1-3|NA|NA|TRBV4-2
CASSQDWRSTGGNTIYF
TGTGCCAGCAGCCAAGATTGGCGGTCTACAGGGGGAAACACCATATATTTT
>TRBJ2-7|TRBD1|NA|TRBV12-3/TRBV12-4
CASSATGGEQYF
TGTGCCAGCAGTGCGACAGGGGGCGAGCAGTACTTC
>TRBJ2-3|NA|NA|TRBV9
CASSVGPRGEPRDTQYF
TGTGCCAGCAGCGTAGGCCCTCGAGGAGAGCCACGAGATACGCAGTATTTT
>TRBJ1-1|NA|NA|TRBV27
CASSLYGDTNTEAFF
TGTGCCAGCAGTTTATACGGGGATACGAACACTGAAGCTTTCTTT
>TRBJ2-7|NA|NA|TRBV9
CASSVGTSEQYF
TGTGCCAGCAGCGTAGGTACTTCCGAGCAGTACTTC
>TRBJ1-2|NA|NA|TRBV20-1
CSAPGDYGYTF
TGCAGTGCTCCAGGGGACTATGGCTACACCTTC
>TRBJ1-1|TRBD1|NA|TRBV4-1
CASSQLNRGTEAFF
TGCGCCAGCAGCCAGCTGAACAGGGGCACTGAAGCTTTCTTT
>TRBJ1-1|TRBD1|NA|TRBV2
CANPRGRTEAFF
TGTGCCAACCCCAGGGGGCGAACTGAAGCTTTCTTT
>TRBJ2-3|TRBD1|NA|TRBV13
CASSYRGQGTDTQYF
TGTGCCAGCAGCTACAGGGGGCAAGGCACAGATACGCAGTATTTT
>TRBJ1-5|NA|NA|TRBV2
CASVLTAGGPQHF
TGTGCCAGCGTCTTAACTGCCGGGGGGCCCCAGCATTTT
>TRBJ1-1|TRBD1|NA|TRBV19
CASSTPQGTRPENTEAFF
TGTGCCAGTAGTACCCCACAGGGGACGCGACCCGAGAACACTGAAGCTTTCTTT
>TRBJ2-2|NA|NA|TRBV30
CAWSIFVRGFRGELFF
TGTGCCTGGAGTATATTCGTTCGGGGGTTTCGCGGGGAGCTGTTTTTT
>TRBJ2-7|TRBD1|NA|TRBV3-1/TRBV3-2
CASSSPGQGIYEQYF
TGTGCCAGCAGCTCACCGGGACAGGGTATTTACGAGCAGTACTTC
>TRBJ1-5|TRBD1|NA|TRBV6-5
CASSRDRASPQHF
TGTGCCAGCAGCCGCGACAGGGCGTCGCCCCAGCATTTT
>TRBJ1-2|TRBD1|NA|TRBV5-1
CASSLSTGTKSYGYTF
TGCGCCAGCAGCTTGTCGACAGGGACAAAAAGCTATGGCTACACCTTC
>TRBJ2-1|NA|NA|TRBV24-1
CATSASAYNEQFF
TGTGCCACCAGTGCTAGCGCCTACAATGAGCAGTTCTTC
>TRBJ1-1|NA|NA|TRBV21-1
CASSKTTGVCDTEAFF
TGTGCCAGCAGCAAAACCACAGGGGTTTGCGACACTGAAGCTTTCTTT
>TRBJ2-1|TRBD1|NA|TRBV6-5
CASSFGTGDFDEQFF
TGTGCCAGCAGTTTCGGGACAGGTGATTTCGATGAGCAGTTCTTC
>TRBJ1-5|TRBD1|NA|TRBV6-1
CASSENRGMPMNQPQHF
TGTGCCAGCAGTGAAAACAGGGGGATGCCCATGAATCAGCCCCAGCATTTT